This T cell receptor (beta chain) was found in a study of T cells of healthy individuals. Between the trimmed V and J ends, which lost 5 bases and 10 bases, there was a span of 15 bases. The CDR3 is made up of 12 amino acids. In germline, CDR1 is DFQATT, CDR2 SNEGSKA (reference sequence). Via MiXCR, TCRdb re-called the 5' RACE reads, giving one row per CDR3 protein. The sample holds 85,000 to 100,000 distinct CDR3 sequences, approximately 15% seen once. This clonotype was sampled from a human donor in good health. V usage is TRBV20-1 and J usage is TRBJ2-1; a possible D gene is TRBD2 (6 bases). This CDR3 is CSAYHPLAEQFF. The CDR3 DNA follows: TGCAGTGCTTACCACCCCCTAGCGGAGCAGTTCTTC.